This TCR beta chain appears in the sequencing data of a study of T cells in Graves' hyperthyroidism and ophthalmopathy. Study-wide points: Most clonotypes expanded in the thyroid (above 0.001) were also present in blood.

RNA transcripts provided the source from which TCR beta CDR3 regions were amplified. First-round RT-PCR targeting the TCR CDR3 was performed with the HTBI primer set. TCRdb re-called the multiplex PCR reads through MiXCR, storing one row per CDR3 protein. The sample lists about 200,000 distinct CDR3 sequences; roughly 18% were seen once. Clinicians diagnosed patients from clinical symptoms, serum thyroxine and TRAb, thyroid ultrasound and orbital computed tomography. The source of the PBMCs was over 8.5 ml of fresh peripheral blood. The CDR3 is 15 amino acids. Germline CDR1 is MDHEN and CDR2 is SYDVKM. V was pared by 4 bases and J by 6 bases, with 4 bases of the junction left unmatched. Many counts were recorded for this clonotype. Its target is unknown.

This clonotype was sampled from a man aged 35 to 55 with Graves' hyperthyroidism. The chain joins TRBV28 to TRBJ2-1, with TRBD2 matching over 12 bases. Material for sequencing was blood. The CDR3 sequence is CASSSLAGGANEQFF. The CDR3 DNA is TGTGCCAGCAGTTCCCTAGCGGGGGGGGCCAATGAGCAGTTCTTC.